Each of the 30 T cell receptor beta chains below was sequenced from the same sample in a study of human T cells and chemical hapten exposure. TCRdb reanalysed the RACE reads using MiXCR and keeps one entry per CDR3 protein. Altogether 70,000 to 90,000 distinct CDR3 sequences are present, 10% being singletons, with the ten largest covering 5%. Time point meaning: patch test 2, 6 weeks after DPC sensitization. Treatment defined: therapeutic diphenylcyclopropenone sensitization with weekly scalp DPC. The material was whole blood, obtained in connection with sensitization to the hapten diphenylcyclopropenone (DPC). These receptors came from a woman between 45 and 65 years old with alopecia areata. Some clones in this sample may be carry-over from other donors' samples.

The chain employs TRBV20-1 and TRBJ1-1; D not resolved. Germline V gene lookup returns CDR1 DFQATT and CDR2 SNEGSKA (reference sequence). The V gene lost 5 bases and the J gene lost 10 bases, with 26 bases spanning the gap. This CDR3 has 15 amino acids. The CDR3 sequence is CSASGAGAGETVAFF. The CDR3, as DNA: TGCAGTGCTTCCGGCGCTGGCGCGGGTGAAACGGTAGCTTTCTTT.

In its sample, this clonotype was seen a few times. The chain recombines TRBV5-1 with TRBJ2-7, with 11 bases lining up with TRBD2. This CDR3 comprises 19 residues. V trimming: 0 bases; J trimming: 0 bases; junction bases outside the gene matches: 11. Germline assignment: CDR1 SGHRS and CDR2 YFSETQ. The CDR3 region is CASSLDPPLTSGVSYEQYF. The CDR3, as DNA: TGCGCCAGCAGCTTGGATCCCCCGTTGACTAGCGGGGTCTCCTACGAGCAGTACTTC.

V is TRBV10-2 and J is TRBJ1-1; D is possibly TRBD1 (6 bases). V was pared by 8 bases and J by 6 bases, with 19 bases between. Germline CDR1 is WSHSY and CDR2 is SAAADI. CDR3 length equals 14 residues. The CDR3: CASEPGHSVSEAFF. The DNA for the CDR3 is TGCGCCAGCGAGCCGGGACATTCAGTCTCTGAAGCTTTCTTT.

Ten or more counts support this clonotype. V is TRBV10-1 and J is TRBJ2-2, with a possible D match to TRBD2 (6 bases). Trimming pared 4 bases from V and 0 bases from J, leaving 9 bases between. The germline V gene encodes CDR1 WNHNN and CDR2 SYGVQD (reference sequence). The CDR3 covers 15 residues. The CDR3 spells CASSGSGTNTGELFF. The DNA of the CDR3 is TGCGCCAGCAGTGGTAGCGGAACGAACACCGGGGAGCTGTTTTTT.

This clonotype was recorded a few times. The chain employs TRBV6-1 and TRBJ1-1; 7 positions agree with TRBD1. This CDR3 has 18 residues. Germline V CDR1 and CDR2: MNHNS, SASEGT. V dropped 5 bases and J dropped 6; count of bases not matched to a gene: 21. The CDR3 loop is CASSTPPGRDRVVAEAFF. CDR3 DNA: TGTGCCAGCAGTACTCCCCCTGGACGAGACAGGGTTGTCGCTGAAGCTTTCTTT.

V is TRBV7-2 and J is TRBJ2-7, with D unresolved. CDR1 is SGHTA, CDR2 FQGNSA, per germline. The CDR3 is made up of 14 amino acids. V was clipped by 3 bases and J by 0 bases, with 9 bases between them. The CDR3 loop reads CASSLQPFSYEQYF. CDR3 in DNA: TGTGCCAGCAGCTTGCAGCCTTTCTCCTACGAGCAGTACTTC.

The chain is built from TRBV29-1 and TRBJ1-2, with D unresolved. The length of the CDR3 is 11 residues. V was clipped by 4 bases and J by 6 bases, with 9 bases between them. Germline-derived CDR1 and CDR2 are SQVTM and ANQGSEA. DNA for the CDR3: TGCAGCGTTGCCGGGCTGGATGGCTACACCTTC. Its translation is CSVAGLDGYTF. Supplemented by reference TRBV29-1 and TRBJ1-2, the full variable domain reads SAVISQKPSRDICQRGTSLTIQCQVDSQVTMMFWYRQQPGQSLTLIATANQGSEATYESGFVIDKFPISRPNLTFSTLTVSNMSPEDSSIYLCSVAGLDGYTFGSGTRLTVV.

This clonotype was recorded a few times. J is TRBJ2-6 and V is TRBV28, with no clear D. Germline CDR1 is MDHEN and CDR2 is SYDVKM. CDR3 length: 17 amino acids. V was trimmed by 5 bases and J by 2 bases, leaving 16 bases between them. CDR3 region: CASSIDARRTGANVLTF. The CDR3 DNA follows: TGTGCCAGCAGTATAGATGCACGAAGGACTGGGGCCAACGTCCTGACTTTC.

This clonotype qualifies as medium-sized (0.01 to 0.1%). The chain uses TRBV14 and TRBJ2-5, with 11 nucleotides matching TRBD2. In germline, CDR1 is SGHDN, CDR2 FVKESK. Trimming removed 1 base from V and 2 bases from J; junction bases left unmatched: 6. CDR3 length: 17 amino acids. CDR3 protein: CASSQVLAGVEQETQYF. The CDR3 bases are TGTGCCAGCAGCCAAGTACTAGCGGGAGTGGAACAAGAGACCCAGTACTTC.

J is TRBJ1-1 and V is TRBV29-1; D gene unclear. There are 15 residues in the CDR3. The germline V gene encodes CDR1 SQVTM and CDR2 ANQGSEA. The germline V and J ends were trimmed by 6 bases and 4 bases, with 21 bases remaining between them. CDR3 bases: TGCAGCGTCGCGGGTGATTTGGGCGGAACCACTGAAGCTTTCTTT. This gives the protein CSVAGDLGGTTEAFF.

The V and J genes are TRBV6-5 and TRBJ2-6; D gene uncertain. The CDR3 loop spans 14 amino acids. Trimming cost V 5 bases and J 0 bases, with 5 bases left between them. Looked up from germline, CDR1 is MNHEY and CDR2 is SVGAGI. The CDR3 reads CASSRVSGANVLTF. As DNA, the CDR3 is TGTGCCAGCAGTCGAGTCTCTGGGGCCAACGTCCTGACTTTC.

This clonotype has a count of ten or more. CDR3 sequence (DNA): TGTGCCAGCAGTCCCAGAGGAGAGACCCAGTACTTC. It translates to CASSPRGETQYF. V usage is TRBV12-3 or TRBV12-4 and J usage is TRBJ2-5; D is uncertain. This CDR3 is built from 12 residues. V lost 5 bases and J lost 4, with 8 bases in between.

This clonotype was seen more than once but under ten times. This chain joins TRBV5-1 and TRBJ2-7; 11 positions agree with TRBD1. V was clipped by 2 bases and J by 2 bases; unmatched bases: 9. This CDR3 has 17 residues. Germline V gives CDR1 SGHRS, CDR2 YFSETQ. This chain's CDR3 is CASSFPAGQGATYEQYF. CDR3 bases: TGCGCCAGCAGCTTCCCCGCTGGACAGGGGGCTACCTACGAGCAGTACTTC. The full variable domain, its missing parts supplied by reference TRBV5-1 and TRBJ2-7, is KAGVTQTPRYLIKTRGQQVTLSCSPISGHRSVSWYQQTPGQGLQFLFEYFSETQRNKGNFPGRFSGRQFSNSRSEMNVSTLELGDSALYLCASSFPAGQGATYEQYFGPGTRLTVT.

The CDR3 here is CASSPSGPRPQHF. The CDR3 nucleotides are TGTGCCAGCTCACCGTCAGGCCCCAGGCCCCAGCATTTT. The chain links TRBV18 to TRBJ1-5; unclear D gene. The CDR3 contains 13 residues. Germline assignment: CDR1 KGHSH and CDR2 LQKENI. V lost 3 bases to trimming and J lost 9 bases, with 12 bases between them. Filled out from reference TRBV18 and TRBJ1-5, the complete variable domain reads NAGVMQNPRHLVRRRGQEARLRCSPMKGHSHVYWYRQLPEEGLKFMVYLQKENIIDESGMPKERFSAEFPKEGPSILRIQQVVRGDSAAYFCASSPSGPRPQHFGDGTRLSIL.

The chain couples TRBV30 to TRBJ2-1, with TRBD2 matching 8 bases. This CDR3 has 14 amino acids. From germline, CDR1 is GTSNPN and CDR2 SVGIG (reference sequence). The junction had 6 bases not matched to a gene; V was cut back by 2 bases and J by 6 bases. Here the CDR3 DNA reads TGTGCCTGGAGTACCGGGACTAGAGGCAATGAGCAGTTCTTC. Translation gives CAWSTGTRGNEQFF.

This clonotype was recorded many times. The CDR3: CASSLYRGSSYNEQFF. CDR3 nucleotides: TGTGCCAGCAGCTTATACCGCGGGAGCTCCTACAATGAGCAGTTCTTC. The chain has TRBV7-6 and TRBJ2-1, with 7 bases matching TRBD2. Trimming at V came to 2 bases and at J to 0 bases, leaving 4 bases not matched to a gene. CDR1 SGHVS and CDR2 FNYEAQ come from the germline V gene. The CDR3 extends over 16 amino acids.

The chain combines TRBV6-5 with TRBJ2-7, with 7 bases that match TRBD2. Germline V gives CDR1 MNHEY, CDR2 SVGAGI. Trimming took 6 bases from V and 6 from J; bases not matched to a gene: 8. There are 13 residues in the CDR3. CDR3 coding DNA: TGTGCCAGCAGGACTAGCAGGACGGGCGAGCAGTACTTC. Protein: CASRTSRTGEQYF.

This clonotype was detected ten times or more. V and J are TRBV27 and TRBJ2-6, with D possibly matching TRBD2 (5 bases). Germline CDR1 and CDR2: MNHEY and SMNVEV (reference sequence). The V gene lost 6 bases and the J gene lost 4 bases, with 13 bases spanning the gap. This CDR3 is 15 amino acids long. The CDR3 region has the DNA TGTGCCAGCAGGGGGAGAGTGGAAGGGGCCAACGTCCTGACTTTC. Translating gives CASRGRVEGANVLTF.

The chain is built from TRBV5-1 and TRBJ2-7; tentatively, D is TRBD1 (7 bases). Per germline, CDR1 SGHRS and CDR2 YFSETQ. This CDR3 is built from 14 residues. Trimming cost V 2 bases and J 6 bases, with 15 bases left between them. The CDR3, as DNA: TGCGCCAGCAGCTTCGGACAGGAGGGAGGCGAGCAGTACTTC. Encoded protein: CASSFGQEGGEQYF.

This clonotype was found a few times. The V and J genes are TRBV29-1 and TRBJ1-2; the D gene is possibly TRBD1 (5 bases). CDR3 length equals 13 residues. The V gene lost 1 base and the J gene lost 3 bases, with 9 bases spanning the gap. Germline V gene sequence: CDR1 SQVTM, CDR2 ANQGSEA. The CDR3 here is CSVEVGDHYGYTF. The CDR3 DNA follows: TGCAGCGTTGAAGTCGGGGACCACTATGGCTACACCTTC.

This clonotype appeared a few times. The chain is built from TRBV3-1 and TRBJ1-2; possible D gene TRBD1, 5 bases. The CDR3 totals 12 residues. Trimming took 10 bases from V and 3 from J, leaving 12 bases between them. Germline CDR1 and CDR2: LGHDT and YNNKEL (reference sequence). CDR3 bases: TGTGCCACCGCCCGGGGGGACTATGGCTACACCTTC. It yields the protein CATARGDYGYTF.

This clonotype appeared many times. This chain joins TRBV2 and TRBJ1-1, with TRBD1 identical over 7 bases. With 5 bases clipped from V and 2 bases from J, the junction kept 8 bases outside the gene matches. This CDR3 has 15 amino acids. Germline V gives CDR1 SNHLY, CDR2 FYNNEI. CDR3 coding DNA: TGTGCCAGCAGTCCACAGGGGTCCCTAAACACTGAAGCTTTCTTT. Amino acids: CASSPQGSLNTEAFF.

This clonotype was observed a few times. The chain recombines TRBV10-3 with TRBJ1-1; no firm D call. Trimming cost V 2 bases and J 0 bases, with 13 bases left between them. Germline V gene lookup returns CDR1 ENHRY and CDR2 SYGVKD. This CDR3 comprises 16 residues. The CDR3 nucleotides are TGTGCCATCAGTGAGCCAGCAGCGACTTTGAACACTGAAGCTTTCTTT. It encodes CAISEPAATLNTEAFF.

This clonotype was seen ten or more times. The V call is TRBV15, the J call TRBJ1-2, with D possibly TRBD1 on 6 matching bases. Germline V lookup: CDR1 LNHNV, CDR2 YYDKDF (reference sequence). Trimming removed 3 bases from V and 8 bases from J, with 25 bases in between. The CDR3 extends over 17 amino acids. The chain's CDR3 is CATSSPGQFYLVQGYTF. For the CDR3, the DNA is TGTGCCACCAGCAGTCCGGGACAATTTTACCTCGTGCAGGGCTACACCTTC.

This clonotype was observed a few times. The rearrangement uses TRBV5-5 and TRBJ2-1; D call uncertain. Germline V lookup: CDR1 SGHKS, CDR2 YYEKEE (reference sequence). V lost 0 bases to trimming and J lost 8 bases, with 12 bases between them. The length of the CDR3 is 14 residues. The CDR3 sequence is CASSLALTEDEQFF. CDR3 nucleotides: TGTGCCAGCAGCTTGGCCCTAACTGAGGATGAGCAGTTCTTC.

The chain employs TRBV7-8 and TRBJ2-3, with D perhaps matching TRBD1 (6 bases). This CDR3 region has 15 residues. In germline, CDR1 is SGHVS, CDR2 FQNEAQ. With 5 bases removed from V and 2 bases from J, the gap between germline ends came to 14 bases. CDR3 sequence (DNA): TGTGCCAGCAGCCCGGGACACCAAAACACAGATACGCAGTATTTT. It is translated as CASSPGHQNTDTQYF.

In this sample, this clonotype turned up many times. DNA for the CDR3: TGTGCCAGCAGTGACTACAGGGGGCGTGATCAGCCCCAGCATTTT. Its protein product is CASSDYRGRDQPQHF. V is TRBV6-1 and J is TRBJ1-5, with 9 bases fitting TRBD1. The V and J ends lost 3 bases and 5 bases, in that order; junction bases with no gene match: 5. The CDR3 extends over 15 amino acids. Germline CDR1 MNHNS, CDR2 SASEGT.

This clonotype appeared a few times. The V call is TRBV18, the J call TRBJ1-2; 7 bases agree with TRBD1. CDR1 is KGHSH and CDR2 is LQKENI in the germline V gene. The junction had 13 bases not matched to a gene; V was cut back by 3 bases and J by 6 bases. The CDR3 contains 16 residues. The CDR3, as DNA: TGTGCCAGCTCACCGCTGTATCGGGACAGACATGATGGCTACACCTTC. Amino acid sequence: CASSPLYRDRHDGYTF.

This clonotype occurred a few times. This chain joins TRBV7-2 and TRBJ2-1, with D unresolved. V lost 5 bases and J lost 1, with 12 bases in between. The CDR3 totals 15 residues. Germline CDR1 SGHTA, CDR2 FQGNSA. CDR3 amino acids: CASSPLTASYNEQFF. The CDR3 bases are TGTGCCAGCAGCCCATTAACGGCTTCCTACAATGAGCAGTTCTTC.

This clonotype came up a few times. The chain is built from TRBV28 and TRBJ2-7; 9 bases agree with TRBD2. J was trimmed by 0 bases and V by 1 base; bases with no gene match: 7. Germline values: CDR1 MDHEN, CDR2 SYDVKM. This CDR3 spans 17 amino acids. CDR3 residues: CASSLSGLAIFSYEQYF. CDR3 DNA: TGTGCCAGCAGTTTATCGGGACTAGCTATTTTCTCCTACGAGCAGTACTTC.